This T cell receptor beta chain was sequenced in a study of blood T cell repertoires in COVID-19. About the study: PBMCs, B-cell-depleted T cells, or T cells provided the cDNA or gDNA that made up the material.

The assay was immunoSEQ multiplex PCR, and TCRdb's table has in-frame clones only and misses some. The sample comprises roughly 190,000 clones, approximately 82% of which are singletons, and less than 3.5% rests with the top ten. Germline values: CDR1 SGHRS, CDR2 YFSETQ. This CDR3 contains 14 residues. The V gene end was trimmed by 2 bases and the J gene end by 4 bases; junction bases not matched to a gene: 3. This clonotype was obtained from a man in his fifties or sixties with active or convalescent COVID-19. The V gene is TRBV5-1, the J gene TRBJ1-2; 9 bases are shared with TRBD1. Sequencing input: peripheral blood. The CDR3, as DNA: TGCGCCAGCAGCTTTGGGACAGGGATCTATGGCTACACCTTC. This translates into CASSFGTGIYGYTF.